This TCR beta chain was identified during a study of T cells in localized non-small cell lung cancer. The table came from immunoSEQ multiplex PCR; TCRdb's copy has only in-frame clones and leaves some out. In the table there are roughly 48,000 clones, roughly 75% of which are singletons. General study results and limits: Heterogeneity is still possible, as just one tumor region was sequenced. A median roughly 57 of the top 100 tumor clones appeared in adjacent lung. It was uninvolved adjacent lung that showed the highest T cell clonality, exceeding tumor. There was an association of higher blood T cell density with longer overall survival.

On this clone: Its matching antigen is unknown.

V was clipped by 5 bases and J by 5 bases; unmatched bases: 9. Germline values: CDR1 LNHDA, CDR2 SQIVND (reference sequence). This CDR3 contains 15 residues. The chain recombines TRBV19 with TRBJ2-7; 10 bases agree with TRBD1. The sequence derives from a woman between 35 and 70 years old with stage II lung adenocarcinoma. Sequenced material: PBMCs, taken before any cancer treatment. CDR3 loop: CASSAQTGGPDEQYF. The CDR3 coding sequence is TGTGCCAGTAGTGCCCAGACAGGGGGCCCCGACGAGCAGTACTTC.